Following are 27 T cell receptor beta chains from one sample sequenced in a study of T-cell reconstitution after alpha-beta-depleted transplantation in children. The TCRbeta library incorporated unique molecular identifiers. TCRdb processed the PCR reads anew with MiXCR; each CDR3 protein has one entry. The data hold nearly 550,000 distinct CDR3 sequences, with 18% observed a single time. Material: PBMCs from the stem cell graft donor, obtained from the stem cell graft. These receptor sequences come from a human donor who donated a stem cell graft to a child with acute lymphoblastic leukemia.

The V and J genes are TRBV6-1 and TRBJ2-7; 9 nucleotides agree with TRBD1. The CDR3 spans 18 residues. V trimming: 7 bases; J trimming: 3 bases; junction bases outside the gene matches: 19. Germline V gene data show CDR1 as MNHNS and CDR2 as SASEGT. CDR3 protein: CASTGQGTRKAVVYEQYF. CDR3 nucleotide sequence: TGTGCCAGCACAGGACAGGGGACGAGGAAGGCGGTCGTCTACGAGCAGTACTTC.

The table lists this clonotype with a few counts. The chain recombines TRBV4-2 with TRBJ2-1; D gene uncertain. This CDR3 has 13 amino acids. With 3 bases removed from V and 12 bases from J, the gap between germline ends came to 15 bases. The germline CDR1 and CDR2 sequences are LGHNA and YNFKEQ. CDR3 bases: TGTGCCAGCAGCCACCATATAGGGCTTGTGCAGTTCTTC. Its translation: CASSHHIGLVQFF.

The table lists this clonotype with a few counts. The chain combines TRBV5-8 with TRBJ2-4, with D possibly TRBD2 on 6 matching bases. V shed 10 bases and J shed 9 bases, with 23 bases lying between them. Germline V gene sequence: CDR1 SGHTS, CDR2 YDEGEE. This CDR3 contains 14 residues. CDR3 sequence (DNA): TGTGCCGCCCCCCCCCCGGGGGTCTCTCGCATTCAGTACTTC. Protein sequence: CAAPPPGVSRIQYF. Supplemented by reference TRBV5-8 and TRBJ2-4, the full variable domain reads EAGVTQSPTHLIKTRGQQATLRCSPISGHTSVYWYQQALGLGLQFLLWYDEGEERNRGNFPPRFSGRQFPNYSSELNVNALELEDSALYLCAAPPPGVSRIQYFGAGTRLSVL.

V is TRBV5-1 and J is TRBJ2-2; TRBD1 is a possible D gene (5 bases). CDR3 length: 14 amino acids. V lost 4 bases and J 5 bases, leaving 12 bases between the germline ends. From germline, CDR1 is SGHRS and CDR2 YFSETQ. CDR3 in DNA: TGCGCCAGCAGCCATGAAGGGGCAACCGGGGAGCTGTTTTTT. Translated, it gives CASSHEGATGELFF.

This clonotype was detected only a few times. This rearrangement joins TRBV4-1 to TRBJ2-5; D is ambiguous. V lost 0 bases, J lost 4 bases, and 12 bases lay in between. Germline V gene lookup returns CDR1 MGHRA and CDR2 YSYEKL. This CDR3 region has 15 residues. This CDR3 is CASSQDPLAGETQYF. The CDR3 region has the DNA TGCGCCAGCAGCCAAGATCCCCTGGCTGGAGAGACCCAGTACTTC.

This clonotype was seen more than once but under ten times. V usage is TRBV10-2 and J usage is TRBJ2-1; weak D call: TRBD2 (6 bases). V was cut by 6 bases and J by 6 bases, with 9 bases left in between. This CDR3 contains 12 residues. Germline CDR1 is WSHSY and CDR2 is SAAADI. In nucleotides, the CDR3 is TGCGCCAGCAGGGGTAGCGGCAATGAGCAGTTCTTC. This sequence encodes CASRGSGNEQFF.

This clonotype was recorded many times. CDR3 region: CASSPSARNTEAFF. The CDR3 coding sequence is TGTGCCAGCTCACCATCGGCAAGGAACACTGAAGCTTTCTTT. This chain connects TRBV18 to TRBJ1-1; D call uncertain. Germline V gives CDR1 KGHSH, CDR2 LQKENI. V lost 2 bases and J 1 base, leaving 8 bases between the germline ends. This CDR3 comprises 14 residues.

Notes on this clonotype: The junction and the germline gene differ at one end; a read error may be behind it. The chain recombines TRBV20-1 with TRBJ2-5, with D perhaps matching TRBD1 (5 bases). CDR3 length: 14 amino acids. Germline CDR1 is DFQATT and CDR2 is SNEGSKA (reference sequence). The CDR3 sequence: CSARGRGGKETEYF. CDR3 bases: TGCAGTGCTAGGGGAAGGGGTGGGAAAGAGACCGAGTACTTC.

This chain links TRBV5-1 with TRBJ2-2; D perhaps matches TRBD1 (6 bases). Germline CDR1 is SGHRS and CDR2 is YFSETQ. The CDR3 covers 14 residues. V gave up 4 bases and J gave up 4 bases, with 11 bases separating them. CDR3 region: CASSGGASTGELFF. The CDR3, as DNA: TGCGCCAGCAGCGGGGGCGCGAGCACCGGGGAGCTGTTTTTT.

The J gene is TRBJ2-5, the V gene TRBV9; D is unclear. Trimming pared 0 bases from V and 5 bases from J, leaving 11 bases between. This CDR3 has 14 amino acids. The germline V gene has CDR1 SGDLS and CDR2 YYNGEE. CDR3 region: CASSVGPGRETQYF. The CDR3, as DNA: TGTGCCAGCAGCGTAGGACCGGGTAGGGAGACCCAGTACTTC.

This rearrangement joins TRBV29-1 to TRBJ2-1; D might be TRBD1 (6 bases). The CDR3 consists of 16 residues. The germline CDR1 and CDR2 sequences are SQVTM and ANQGSEA. Trimming cost V 7 bases and J 2 bases, with 21 bases left between them. The CDR3 DNA follows: TGCAGCGGCATCGCTCGGACAGCTCGGGCCTACAATGAGCAGTTCTTC. It specifies CSGIARTARAYNEQFF.

In this sample, this clonotype turned up a few times. J is TRBJ2-1 and V is TRBV20-1, with D perhaps matching TRBD2 (6 bases). This CDR3 is 14 amino acids long. V shed 3 bases and J shed 2 bases, with 11 bases lying between them. Germline V CDR1 and CDR2: DFQATT, SNEGSKA (reference sequence). The CDR3 DNA reads TGCAGTGCTAGCGCGGGAAGGGCCTACAATGAGCAGTTCTTC. It is translated as CSASAGRAYNEQFF.

In regard to this clonotype: One end of the junction is discordant with germline, which a read error may explain. This chain joins TRBV6-2 or TRBV6-3 and TRBJ1-5, with D uncertain. The V gene's germline CDR1 is MNHEY and CDR2 SVGEGT. The CDR3 length is 12 residues. Here the CDR3 reads CASRYSMQPQHF. The CDR3 DNA follows: TGTGCCAGCCGTTACAGCATGCAGCCCCAGCATTTT.

This chain connects TRBV11-3 to TRBJ2-7, with 10 bases lining up with TRBD2. This CDR3 contains 15 residues. Germline V gene data show CDR1 as SGHNT and CDR2 as YENEEA. The ends lost 3 bases at V and 2 bases at J; junction bases unmatched: 4. The CDR3 sequence: CASSFQAGGPYEQYF. CDR3 DNA: TGTGCCAGCAGCTTTCAAGCGGGAGGGCCCTACGAGCAGTACTTC.

The chain employs TRBV10-1 and TRBJ2-5, with 8 bases lining up with TRBD2. Losses at the gene ends were 0 bases for V and 1 base for J; bases not matched to a gene: 1. The germline CDR1 and CDR2 sequences are WNHNN and SYGVQD (reference sequence). This CDR3 comprises 15 residues. Written as DNA, the CDR3 is TGCGCCAGCAGTGAGTCGAGCGGGGGCCAAGAGACCCAGTACTTC. Translating gives CASSESSGGQETQYF.

The V call is TRBV4-1, the J call TRBJ2-1; no clear D. V was trimmed by 4 bases and J by 8 bases, leaving 18 bases between them. The length of the CDR3 is 15 residues. CDR1 and CDR2 from the germline V gene are MGHRA and YSYEKL. The CDR3, as DNA: TGCGCCAGCAGCCCCCAGAGCTATCAGGACGATGAGCAGTTCTTC. It specifies CASSPQSYQDDEQFF.

Notes on this clonotype: This may arise from a read error, as a much more abundant clone is one base away. This sequence joins TRBV6-1 and TRBJ2-1; TRBD1 is a possible D gene (5 bases). The V gene's germline CDR1 is MNHNS and CDR2 SASEGT. The CDR3 loop spans 14 amino acids. CDR3: CASSWGFSYNDQFF. The CDR3 DNA follows: TGTGCCAGCAGCTGGGGCTTCTCCTACAATGACCAGTTCTTC.

In its sample, this clonotype was seen many times. The rearrangement uses TRBV19 and TRBJ1-1; no definite D call. The V end lost 3 bases, the J end lost 1 base, and 6 bases lay between the germline ends. Per the germline V gene, CDR1 is LNHDA and CDR2 is SQIVND (reference sequence). This CDR3 comprises 13 residues. The CDR3 sequence is CASSIGGNTEAFF. In DNA, the CDR3 is TGTGCCAGTAGTATTGGAGGGAACACTGAAGCTTTCTTT. Full variable domain (missing parts from reference TRBV19 and TRBJ1-1): DGGITQSPKYLFRKEGQNVTLSCEQNLNHDAMYWYRQDPGQGLRLIYYSQIVNDFQKGDIAEGYSVSREKKESFPLTVTSAQKNPTAFYLCASSIGGNTEAFFGQGTRLTVV.

CDR3 DNA: TGTGCCACCAGCAGAGGTCGGACAGGGCGGAGACTAGCGGGCAGTTTGCCTCCCTACGAGCAGTACTTC. Protein product: CATSRGRTGRRLAGSLPPYEQYF. This chain links TRBV15 with TRBJ2-7; 10 nucleotides agree with TRBD2. J was trimmed by 2 bases and V by 1 base; bases with no gene match: 26. The CDR3 is 23 amino acids. Germline CDR1 is LNHNV and CDR2 is YYDKDF (reference sequence).

In this sample, this clonotype turned up a few times. V usage is TRBV12-3 or TRBV12-4 and J usage is TRBJ2-7; no firm D call. The V gene lost 8 bases and the J gene lost 2 bases, with 10 bases spanning the gap. This CDR3 spans 12 amino acids. Here the CDR3 DNA reads TGTGCCAGCGGGCAGATGGCCTACGAGCAGTACTTC. Protein product: CASGQMAYEQYF.

This chain joins TRBV7-3 and TRBJ2-1; the match to TRBD2 covers 9 bases. Germline trimming cut 5 bases from V and 9 bases from J; bases unmatched to any gene: 17. The CDR3 is 17 amino acids. CDR1 is SGHTA and CDR2 is FQGTGA in the germline V gene. For the CDR3, the DNA is TGTGCCAGCAGCCACCCCAGGCGGGAGGGCCTTGAGAGTGAGCAGTTCTTC. As protein: CASSHPRREGLESEQFF.

CDR3 loop: CSARDPIAGRQETQYF. CDR3 DNA: TGCAGTGCTAGAGATCCCATCGCAGGGAGGCAAGAGACCCAGTACTTC. The chain carries TRBV20-1 and TRBJ2-5, with a possible D match to TRBD2 (6 bases). V lost 0 bases and J lost 2, with 16 bases in between. The CDR3 is made up of 16 amino acids. Germline V gene data show CDR1 as DFQATT and CDR2 as SNEGSKA (reference sequence).

V and J are TRBV5-1 and TRBJ1-2; 8 bases fit TRBD1. The trim removed 4 bases at V and 7 bases at J, leaving 9 bases unmatched. CDR1 is SGHRS and CDR2 is YFSETQ in the germline V gene. CDR3 size: 14 residues. The DNA for the CDR3 is TGCGCCAGCAGCCCCGACAGGGGCTGGGGTGGCTACACCTTC. Amino acid sequence: CASSPDRGWGGYTF.

The chain employs TRBV10-2 and TRBJ1-2; TRBD1 matches 9 bases. This CDR3 contains 14 residues. The junction had 9 bases not matched to a gene; V was cut back by 5 bases and J by 8 bases. From germline, CDR1 is WSHSY and CDR2 SAAADI. This chain's CDR3 is CASSPTGGAAGYTF. DNA of the CDR3: TGCGCCAGCAGTCCAACAGGGGGCGCGGCCGGCTACACCTTC.

This chain uses TRBV20-1 with TRBJ1-2; 7 positions agree with TRBD1. The CDR3 runs 14 residues. Looked up from germline, CDR1 is DFQATT and CDR2 is SNEGSKA (reference sequence). CDR3 coding DNA: TGCAGGGCTGGGACAGCCGACCCTTCAGATGGCTACACCTTC. Translated: CRAGTADPSDGYTF.

CDR3 sequence: CASGDRGAFF. The CDR3 DNA follows: TGTGCCAGCGGGGACAGGGGAGCTTTCTTT. This chain joins TRBV27 and TRBJ1-1; TRBD1 matches at 10 bases. The V segment lost 8 bases and the J segment 10 bases; nucleotides outside the gene matches: 1. Germline V gene data show CDR1 as MNHEY and CDR2 as SMNVEV (reference sequence). This CDR3 comprises 10 residues.

The chain combines TRBV24-1 with TRBJ2-1; 15 positions match TRBD2. Trimming at V came to 3 bases and at J to 2 bases, leaving 4 bases not matched to a gene. This CDR3 has 18 amino acids. Germline V CDR1 and CDR2: KGHDR, SFDVKD. CDR3 protein: CATSDSGLAGGPYNEQFF. As DNA, the CDR3 is TGTGCCACCAGTGATAGCGGACTAGCGGGAGGGCCCTACAATGAGCAGTTCTTC.